This T cell receptor beta chain was captured by sequencing in a study of T-cell reconstitution after alpha-beta-depleted transplantation in children. This clonotype was picked up many times. Its antigen is not known. Study-wide results and limits: One year after transplant, T-cell counts and diversity came mostly from newly produced T cells. It was reported that alpha-beta T cells came from several hundred expanded graft clones (about two months after transplant). Some patients showed high day-60 TCRbeta diversity, which derived from surviving recipient T cells and thymic progenitors.

Unique molecular identifiers were used in preparing the TCRbeta library. TCRdb re-analysed the PCR reads in MiXCR, keeping a single row per CDR3 protein. The data show about 260,000 distinct CDR3 sequences, under 9.5% seen once. V was pared by 4 bases and J by 3 bases, with 4 bases of the junction left unmatched. The V gene's germline CDR1 is SEHNR and CDR2 FQNEAQ (reference sequence). The CDR3 is 14 amino acids. This receptor was identified in a male patient aged 10 to 17 who had a stem cell transplant for acute lymphoblastic leukemia, so the T cells may come from the graft donor. The material was PBMCs, mostly from graft donor cells, obtained 180 days after TCRalphabeta/CD19-depleted stem cell transplant. The chain carries TRBV7-9 and TRBJ1-1, with TRBD1 matching 8 bases. CDR3 bases: TGTGCCAGCAGCTCGACAGGGGTTGACACTGAAGCTTTCTTT. It translates to CASSSTGVDTEAFF.